The following is a TCR beta chain sequence with its context. This clone was seen a handful of times. What this receptor recognizes is not known. Base-call qualities are not available, and no considerably larger clone is one nucleotide away. The data are from a study of blood T cell repertoires in COVID-19 (dated by TCRdb to the early 2020s). Some background on the complete study: Samples covering the acute and convalescent phases of COVID-19 were provided by collaborators in the United States, Italy and Spain. The prospective study material was composed of cDNA or gDNA derived from T cells, B-cell-depleted T cells, or PBMCs. Where available, HLA class I and class II types were obtained from metadata supplied by the sample provider rather than from assay-based typing. Deeply sampled blood TCRbeta repertoires from subjects exposed to, actively infected with, or recovered from COVID-19 were included in the dataset. The repertoires were released in a freely available public database intended as a resource for research on the immune response to SARS-CoV-2. Nearly every sample came with metadata listing a de-identified subject ID, COVID-19 status, age in years and sex. Samples were obtained from the ongoing ImmuneRACE study (first 160 participants) and from 950 to 1,500 subjects provided by 6 global collaborators. The paper's findings and limits, for the study overall: Clinical and demographic metadata were provided uncurated, with the amount varying by source and participant.

Relative to germline, V is missing 5 bases and J is missing 7 bases, with 10 bases of the junction outside any gene match. From the germline V gene, CDR1 is SGHTA and CDR2 is FQGNSA. The CDR3 runs 15 amino acids, cysteine and phenylalanine included. CDR3 DNA only is kept here, 45 bases in frame from base 1. TCRbeta CDR3 regions were amplified from genomic DNA by means of the immunoSEQ Assay, a bias-controlled multiplex PCR. Per the source publication's procedure: Nucleated cell counts per sample were estimated from amplification of reference gene primers within the assay. Sequence reads were collapsed and filtered to measure the absolute abundance of every unique TCRbeta CDR3 rearrangement. For each sample, productive Simpson clonality was calculated by taking the square root of Simpson's diversity index across productive rearrangements. TCRdb stores this immuneACCESS table with in-frame sequences only. Part of the clones is absent; in the studies checked, under half of the shortfall reflects unresolved V genes, and no reason is known for the rest. That table supplies the V and J calls and clone size; D and trimming were determined from the DNA. In all, the sample holds over 150,000 clones, and about 85% of those were seen once. Approximately 1.1% of the sample rests with the top ten.

Whole blood was collected in K2EDTA tubes by collaborating institutions according to the institutions' own protocols. For TCRbeta analysis, collaborators shipped samples as frozen whole blood, isolated PBMCs, or DNA extracted from either of those sample types. This sequence uses TRBV7-2 and TRBJ2-1; 8 bases in between match TRBD2. The TCR originated in a man aged 30 to 39 with acute or convalescent COVID-19. Specimen: peripheral blood. The sequenced DNA is TGTGCCAGCAGCACCTGGGGGTCTAGCGGGAATGAGCAGTTCTTC. It encodes CASSTWGSSGNEQFF.